This T cell receptor beta chain appears in the sequencing data of a study of shared T cell receptors in the human thymus. TCRdb's copy holds only in-frame clones and misses some; the assay was immunoSEQ multiplex PCR. Among roughly 660,000 clones listed, roughly 90% were seen once. This CDR3 region has 17 residues. The germline CDR1 and CDR2 sequences are SGDLS and YYNGEE. V was clipped by 0 bases and J by 0 bases, with 13 bases between them. Separately, the same data were catalogued under a study of human thymus T cells. That report adds: Those donating were healthy Finnish infants in corrective surgery for congenital heart defects. Resections from corrective heart surgery supplied the thymus tissue. Seemingly biased V and J gene usage marked thymic and blood repertoires. There were highly overlapping thymic repertoires among unrelated individuals, as related research reported.

The sequence was collected from a boy under two years old with a congenital heart defect. The J gene is TRBJ2-1, the V gene TRBV9; D is ambiguous. The sequenced sample was thymocytes. The CDR3 loop reads CASSVAGPIFSYNEQFF. In nucleotides, the CDR3 is TGTGCCAGCAGCGTAGCTGGCCCGATCTTCTCCTACAATGAGCAGTTCTTC. The whole variable domain, remainder taken from reference TRBV9 and TRBJ2-1, is DSGVTQTPKHLITATGQRVTLRCSPRSGDLSVYWYQQSLDQGLQFLIQYYNGEERAKGNILERFSAQQFPDLHSELNLSSLELGDSALYFCASSVAGPIFSYNEQFFGPGTRLTVL.